This T cell receptor (beta chain) was found in a study of blood T cell repertoires in COVID-19. The CDR3 length is 14 residues. Per the germline V gene, CDR1 is ENHRY and CDR2 is SYGVKD. Trimming removed 10 bases from V and 1 base from J; junction bases left unmatched: 7. This clone was observed a few times. Measured with immunoSEQ multiplex PCR; TCRdb has only the in-frame clones, and not every one. Of under 200,000 clones listed, around 83% were seen once; the top ten hold 3.6%. The TCR comes from a woman aged 50 to 60 in a cohort exposed to, infected with or recovered from COVID-19 (not recorded which). The chain joins TRBV10-3 to TRBJ2-7; 10 bases agree with TRBD1. Sequences were obtained from PBMCs or T cells enriched from blood (not recorded which). The CDR3 spells CATEGQGMSYEQYF. The CDR3 DNA reads TGTGCCACCGAGGGACAGGGGATGTCCTACGAGCAGTACTTC.